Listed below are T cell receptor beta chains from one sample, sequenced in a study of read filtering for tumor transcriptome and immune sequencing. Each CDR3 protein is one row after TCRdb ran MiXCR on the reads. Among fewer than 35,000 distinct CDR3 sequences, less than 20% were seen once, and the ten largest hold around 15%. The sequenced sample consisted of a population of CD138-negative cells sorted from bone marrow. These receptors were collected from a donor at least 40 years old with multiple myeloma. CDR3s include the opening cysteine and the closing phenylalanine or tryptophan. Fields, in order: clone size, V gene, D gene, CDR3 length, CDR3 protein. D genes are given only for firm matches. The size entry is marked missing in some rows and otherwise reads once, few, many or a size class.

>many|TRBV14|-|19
CASSQDPRIGRELGDTQYF
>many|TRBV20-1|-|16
CSARDSSGPSTDTQYF
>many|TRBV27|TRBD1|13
CASSRDRANEQYF
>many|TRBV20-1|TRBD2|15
CSARDSQLAGNEQFF
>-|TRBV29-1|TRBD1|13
CSVGQGVNYGYTF
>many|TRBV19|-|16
CASSSGIADPWDEQFF
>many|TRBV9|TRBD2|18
CASSALSGGGASYNEQFF
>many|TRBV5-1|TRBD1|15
CASSLGDSQSYEQYF
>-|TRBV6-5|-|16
CASSLPKGDTGYERYF
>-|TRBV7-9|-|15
CASKQWRSDNNERFF
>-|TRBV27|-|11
CACEKGGEQFF
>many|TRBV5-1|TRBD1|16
CASSLDPRGRDYGYTF
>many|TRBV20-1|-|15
CSAPAIGSSYNEQFF
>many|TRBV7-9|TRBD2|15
CASSAPGLAGEEQYF
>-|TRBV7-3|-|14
CASSLYRESTVAFF
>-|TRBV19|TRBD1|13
CPSNSQGTHEQFF
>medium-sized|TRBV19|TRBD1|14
CASSARGLRTEAFF
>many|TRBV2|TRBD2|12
CASRLAGYEQYF
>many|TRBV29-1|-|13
CSVQTSPNNEQFF
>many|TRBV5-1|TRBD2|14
CASSRTSGEETQYF
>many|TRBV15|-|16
CATSSPGGGVRETQYF
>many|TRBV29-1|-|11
CSVMENTEAFF
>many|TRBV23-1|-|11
CASSPRETQYF
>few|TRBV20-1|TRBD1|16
CSARPDQGDSNQPQHF
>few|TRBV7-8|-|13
CASGPRNPTEAFF
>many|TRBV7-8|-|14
CASSHGGQYNEQFF
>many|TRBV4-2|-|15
CASSQGTENNYGYTF
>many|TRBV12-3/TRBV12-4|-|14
CASSIPGRDEKLFF
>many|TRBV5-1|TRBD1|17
CASSLTAGGIGEETQYF
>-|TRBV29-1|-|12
CSARSSYNEQSF
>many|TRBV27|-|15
CASRYRTVGQETQYF
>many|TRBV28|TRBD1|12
CASRPRGTEAFF
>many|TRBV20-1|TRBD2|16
CSAAPTSAHGTDTQYF
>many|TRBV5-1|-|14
CASNSGSITGELFF
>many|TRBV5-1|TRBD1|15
CASSLQGAVRNEQFF
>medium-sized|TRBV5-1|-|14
CASSLAPNTGELFF
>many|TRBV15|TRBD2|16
CATSPGGRVYQETQYF
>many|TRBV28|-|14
CASSSRQDTDTQYF
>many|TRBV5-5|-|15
CASSLGALSTDTQYF
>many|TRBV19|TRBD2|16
CASSSRLAGSTDTQYF
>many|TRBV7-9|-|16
CASSLVHRADTDTQYF
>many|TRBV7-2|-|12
CASSFPRYEQYF
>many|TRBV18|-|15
CASSPSGAGANVLTF
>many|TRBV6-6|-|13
CASSWAEDNEQFF
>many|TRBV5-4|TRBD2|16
CASSLALAGGLETQYF
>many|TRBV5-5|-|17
CASSLARLLGGMDGYTF
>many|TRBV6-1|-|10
CASREETQYF
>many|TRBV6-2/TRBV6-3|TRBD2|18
CASSSNRHLAGGLGEQFF
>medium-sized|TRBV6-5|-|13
CASSFFGTDTQYF
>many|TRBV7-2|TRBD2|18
CASSLLDRTSGRTDTQYF